What follows are 2 T cell receptor beta chains derived from one specimen sequenced in a study of beta chain features in type 1 diabetes. The whole isolated RNA underwent reverse transcription, so sequencing captured expressed TCRB transcripts. Data came from immunoSEQ multiplex PCR; TCRdb stores just in-frame clones and leaves some out. The data show some 180,000 clones, with 13% seen just once and roughly 0.6% held by the top ten. The sequencing input was central memory CD4+ T cells from blood. Receptors were obtained from a woman younger than 30 in good health.

The CDR3 sequence: CASSILKQGAGELFF. The CDR3 DNA sequence: TGTGCCAGTAGTATCCTCAAACAGGGGGCCGGGGAGCTGTTTTTT. The chain employs TRBV19 and TRBJ2-2, with 8 nucleotides matching TRBD1. The CDR3 length is 15 residues. CDR1 LNHDA and CDR2 SQIVND come from the germline V gene (reference sequence). Trimming cost V 3 bases and J 6 bases; bases outside gene matches: 6.

The chain joins TRBV7-3 to TRBJ1-1; tentative D call: TRBD1 (5 bases). Trimming cost V 2 bases and J 4 bases, with 14 bases left between them. Looked up from germline, CDR1 is SGHTA and CDR2 is FQGTGA. There are 15 residues in the CDR3. The DNA of the CDR3 is TGTGCCAGCAGCTTAGAGGGACGGAGGGGCACTGAAGCTTTCTTT. It codes for CASSLEGRRGTEAFF.